This TCR beta chain was recovered during a study of T-cell memory formation after mild COVID-19. Study summary: In these data, TCR clusters were largely donor specific. Points from the study as a whole: Clones contracting over day 15 to 85 were CD4/CD8 balanced, with later expanders leaning CD4+.

This clonotype showed up just a few times. Its antigen is still unknown. TCRdb processed the 5' RACE reads anew with MiXCR; each CDR3 protein has one entry. The profile covers about 170,000 distinct CDR3 sequences, with approximately 12% appearing a single time and 3% to 4% taken by the ten largest. V dropped 4 bases and J dropped 8; count of bases not matched to a gene: 8. The germline CDR1 and CDR2 sequences are SGHRS and YFSETQ. The CDR3 spans 14 residues. The rearrangement links TRBV5-1 to TRBJ2-4; 8 bases line up with TRBD2. The sample comprised PBMCs or a T cell subset sorted from them (not recorded which). The TCR sequence derives from a man aged 18 to 29 who had mild COVID-19 (a few samples of this study predate the infection). Cell type and time point are not known. The CDR3 coding sequence is TGCGCCAGCAGCCCAGCGGGAGCCGGAGACATTCAGTACTTC. Amino acid sequence: CASSPAGAGDIQYF.